The present T cell receptor (beta chain) was sequenced within a study of Tregs in tolerant kidney transplant recipients. Thawed PBMCs were FACS-sorted into unstimulated CD4+CD25+CD127- regulatory T cells, CD4+CD25- non-regulatory cells, CD4 and CD8 cells. CDR1 SGHRS and CDR2 YFSETQ come from the germline V gene. CDR3 length equals 14 residues. With 0 bases removed from V and 5 bases from J, the gap between germline ends came to 12 bases. A remark on this clone: Its matching antigen is unknown.

The assay was immunoSEQ multiplex PCR, and TCRdb's table has in-frame clones only and misses some. The repertoire holds about 240,000 clones, with about 80% as singletons. Study findings and constraints: Expanding Tregs on activated donor B cells appeared to best identify donor-specific TCRbeta clones. Biological reproducibility was not directly addressed in this study. Few patients were studied, so findings need validation in larger groups.

The receptor's source is a human donor in good health. The gene calls are TRBV5-1 and TRBJ2-7; D gene uncertain. The sample comprised CD4+ T cells from blood. CDR3 loop: CASSLVGPQDEQYF. CDR3 DNA sequence: TGCGCCAGCAGCTTGGTTGGGCCTCAAGACGAGCAGTACTTC.